The next 27 T cell receptor beta chains were all read from a single sample in a study of T cell responses to AZD1222 COVID-19 vaccine. Clones were read by immunoSEQ multiplex PCR, and TCRdb kept only the in-frame ones, dropping some. This table holds 110,000 to 150,000 clones, approximately 94% found once. Sequencing used peripheral blood, obtained on day 0 of AZD1222 vaccination. The receptor set was obtained from an adult in good health.

The CDR3 DNA is TGTGCCAGCAGCCGCGTTGGTGGCAATGAGCAGTTCTTC. Translation: CASSRVGGNEQFF. The genes are TRBV3-1 (or the pseudogene TRBV3-2) and TRBJ2-1, with D uncertain. CDR1 is LGHDT, CDR2 YNNKEL, per germline (reference sequence). V lost 4 bases to trimming and J lost 6 bases, with 10 bases between them. The CDR3 spans 13 residues.

This chain uses TRBV19 with TRBJ1-5; 8 bases map to TRBD1. The V gene end was trimmed by 7 bases and the J gene end by 0 bases; junction bases not matched to a gene: 8. CDR1 and CDR2 from the germline V gene are LNHDA and SQIVND (reference sequence). The CDR3 is 16 residues long. The CDR3 DNA is TGTGCCAGTACGACCGGGACAGGATTTAGCAATCAGCCCCAGCATTTT. Its translation: CASTTGTGFSNQPQHF.

This sequence joins TRBV5-4 and TRBJ2-5, with a tentative D call TRBD2 (7 bases). CDR3 length equals 15 residues. V lost 4 bases, J lost 4 bases, and 17 bases lay in between. Germline loops: CDR1 SGHNT, CDR2 YYREEE (reference sequence). CDR3 sequence reads: CASSLGRGRRETQYF. The CDR3 nucleotides read TGTGCCAGCAGCCTTGGGCGGGGGCGGAGAGAGACCCAGTACTTC.

This sequence joins TRBV3-1 (or the pseudogene TRBV3-2) and TRBJ2-2, with TRBD2 identical over 8 bases. V was clipped by 6 bases and J by 7 bases; unmatched bases: 10. CDR3 length: 15 amino acids. Per the germline V gene, CDR1 is LGHDT and CDR2 is YNNKEL (reference sequence). CDR3 sequence reads: CASRGTGGHDGELFF. CDR3 DNA sequence: TGTGCCAGCAGGGGAACGGGGGGGCACGACGGGGAGCTGTTTTTT.

In this sample, this clone turned up once. The gene calls are TRBV6-5 and TRBJ2-7, with a weak D call TRBD1 (6 bases). This CDR3 comprises 15 residues. Trimming shortened V by 5 bases and J by 2 bases, and 16 bases separated the two germline ends. Germline lookup yields CDR1 MNHEY and CDR2 SVGAGI. The CDR3, as DNA: TGTGCCAGCAGTCTTCGACAGGTTGGTCCCTACGAGCAGTACTTC. This encodes CASSLRQVGPYEQYF.

The rearrangement joins TRBV7-8 to TRBJ1-2; the D is unclear. This CDR3 contains 17 residues. The germline V gene encodes CDR1 SGHVS and CDR2 FQNEAQ. V lost 0 bases and J lost 5, with 19 bases in between. The CDR3 DNA reads TGTGCCAGCAGCTTAGCGACAATCCAGATAGGGCGATATGGCTACACCTTC. It translates to CASSLATIQIGRYGYTF.

The chain joins TRBV4-3 to TRBJ1-1; tentatively, D is TRBD1 (5 bases). Trimming took 2 bases from V and 4 from J, leaving 11 bases between them. Looked up from germline, CDR1 is LGHNA and CDR2 is YSLEER. This CDR3 contains 14 residues. CDR3 coding DNA: TGCGCCAGCAGCCAACGGGACGGTAGCACTGAAGCTTTCTTT. Translation gives CASSQRDGSTEAFF.

V and J are TRBV19 and TRBJ1-3; D unresolved. Germline loops: CDR1 LNHDA, CDR2 SQIVND (reference sequence). CDR3 length: 16 amino acids. V was cut by 6 bases and J by 0 bases, with 15 bases left in between. Here the CDR3 reads CASSQNVDGSGNTIYF. In DNA form, the CDR3 reads TGTGCCAGTAGCCAGAACGTCGATGGCTCTGGAAACACCATATATTTT.

This chain's CDR3 is CASSLFREVYGYTF. In DNA form, the CDR3 reads TGTGCCAGCAGTTTGTTTAGGGAGGTCTATGGCTACACCTTC. The chain employs TRBV28 and TRBJ1-2; D call uncertain. The CDR3 runs 14 residues. Germline V gene sequence: CDR1 MDHEN, CDR2 SYDVKM. The V gene lost 3 bases and the J gene lost 4 bases, with 12 bases spanning the gap.

This chain uses TRBV30 with TRBJ1-5, with D unresolved. The CDR3 covers 14 residues. Trimming took 3 bases from V and 6 from J, leaving 15 bases between them. Germline CDR1 GTSNPN, CDR2 SVGIG (reference sequence). CDR3 in amino acids: CAWSGVGIRQPQHF. As DNA, the CDR3 is TGTGCCTGGAGCGGGGTGGGAATTCGTCAGCCCCAGCATTTT.

V usage is TRBV10-3 and J usage is TRBJ1-1; TRBD1 is a possible D gene (5 bases). Germline CDR1 and CDR2: ENHRY and SYGVKD. The length of the CDR3 is 14 residues. The V gene lost 4 bases and the J gene lost 6 bases, with 15 bases spanning the gap. CDR3 sequence (DNA): TGTGCCATCAGTGGTCAGGGTGGGGGACCTGAAGCTTTCTTT. As protein: CAISGQGGGPEAFF.

The V gene is TRBV28, the J gene TRBJ1-1; TRBD1 is a possible D gene (6 bases). This CDR3 contains 14 residues. Trimming pared 6 bases from V and 4 bases from J, leaving 15 bases between. In germline, CDR1 is MDHEN, CDR2 SYDVKM. The CDR3 protein is CASRVGGGPTEAFF. The CDR3 DNA reads TGTGCCAGCAGGGTCGGAGGGGGACCCACTGAAGCTTTCTTT.

CDR3 bases: TGCGCCAGCAGCACGGGTTCTCGGGTCATGAACACTGAAGCTTTCTTT. Its protein product is CASSTGSRVMNTEAFF. The genes are TRBV4-3 and TRBJ1-1; unclear D gene. CDR1 and CDR2 from the germline V gene are LGHNA and YSLEER. V was shortened by 5 bases and J by 0 bases, with 16 bases between the two germline ends. CDR3 length equals 16 residues.

The chain carries TRBV3-1 (or the pseudogene TRBV3-2) and TRBJ1-2, with unresolved D. CDR1 and CDR2 from the germline V gene are LGHDT and YNNKEL (reference sequence). V lost 0 bases and J lost 9, with 11 bases in between. The CDR3 has 13 amino acids. CDR3 sequence reads: CASSQDLARSYTF. The CDR3 DNA is TGTGCCAGCAGCCAAGATTTGGCCCGGAGCTACACCTTC.

This clone has more than one count but fewer than ten. The genes are TRBV28 and TRBJ1-5, with 7 bases matching TRBD1. The V gene end was trimmed by 6 bases and the J gene end by 1 base; junction bases not matched to a gene: 6. CDR1 MDHEN and CDR2 SYDVKM come from the germline V gene. The CDR3 is 15 residues long. CDR3 sequence: CASRQGLPSNQPQHF. In DNA form, the CDR3 reads TGTGCCAGCAGACAGGGGTTGCCGAGCAATCAGCCCCAGCATTTT.

V usage is TRBV30 and J usage is TRBJ2-1; TRBD1 agrees at 7 bases. V lost 3 bases, J lost 12 bases, and 14 bases stayed unmatched. Germline V gene sequence: CDR1 GTSNPN, CDR2 SVGIG (reference sequence). This CDR3 is 14 amino acids long. CDR3 in DNA: TGTGCCTGGAGGGGGGACAGCGGCTTAGGGGCGCAGTTCTTC. It codes for CAWRGDSGLGAQFF.

CDR3: CASSPGGGTGELFF. The CDR3 DNA is TGTGCCAGCAGCCCGGGAGGTGGCACCGGGGAGCTGTTTTTT. V usage is TRBV5-4 and J usage is TRBJ2-2, with TRBD2 matching 7 bases. The germline CDR1 and CDR2 sequences are SGHNT and YYREEE (reference sequence). The CDR3 consists of 14 residues. The junction had 4 bases not matched to a gene; V was cut back by 4 bases and J by 4 bases.

The count of this clone is one. V gene TRBV7-8 combines with J gene TRBJ2-3; D is unclear. The germline gives CDR1 SGHVS, CDR2 FQNEAQ. There are 10 residues in the CDR3. V lost 4 bases and J lost 14, with 10 bases in between. The CDR3 DNA follows: TGTGCCAGCAGCTCCACCAACCCGTATTTT. Its protein is CASSSTNPYF.

This clone was counted at least ten times. The rearrangement joins TRBV12-3 or TRBV12-4 to TRBJ1-6; no definite D call. The V end was cut by 6 bases, the J end by 7 bases, with 10 bases between. This CDR3 comprises 13 residues. CDR3 loop: CASRRIENSPLHF. Here the CDR3 DNA reads TGTGCCAGCAGGAGGATTGAAAATTCACCCCTCCACTTT.

The rearrangement uses TRBV30 and TRBJ1-4; tentatively, D is TRBD1 (6 bases). Germline V lookup: CDR1 GTSNPN, CDR2 SVGIG (reference sequence). This CDR3 is 14 amino acids long. V lost 0 bases to trimming and J lost 7 bases, with 12 bases between them. In DNA form, the CDR3 reads TGTGCCTGGAGTGTCTTGGGGGGCGGTGAAAAACTGTTTTTT. Translated, it gives CAWSVLGGGEKLFF.

The gene calls are TRBV2 and TRBJ1-5; a weak D match, TRBD1 (6 bases). V lost 4 bases to trimming and J lost 2 bases, with 9 bases between them. The germline gives CDR1 SNHLY, CDR2 FYNNEI. This CDR3 is 14 amino acids long. CDR3: CASSAGAGNQPQHF. The CDR3 DNA sequence: TGTGCCAGCAGTGCGGGGGCGGGCAATCAGCCCCAGCATTTT.

This clone has only one observation. The chain joins TRBV12-3 or TRBV12-4 to TRBJ1-1; no reliable D call. This CDR3 comprises 12 residues. V was trimmed by 6 bases and J by 5 bases, leaving 10 bases between them. The CDR3: CASSFTGTEAFF. Here the CDR3 DNA reads TGTGCCAGCAGCTTTACGGGGACTGAAGCTTTCTTT.

V usage is TRBV3-1 (or the pseudogene TRBV3-2) and J usage is TRBJ2-3; no definite D call. CDR1 and CDR2 (germline): LGHDT, YNNKEL (reference sequence). V was trimmed by 0 bases and J by 2 bases, leaving 3 bases between them. The CDR3 is 13 residues long. The CDR3 sequence is CASSQDYTDTQYF. CDR3 coding DNA: TGTGCCAGCAGCCAAGACTACACAGATACGCAGTATTTT.

The CDR3 is CASSLDPGPDTQYF. CDR3 DNA: TGTGCCAGCAGCTTAGATCCGGGCCCAGATACGCAGTATTTT. The chain uses TRBV7-8 and TRBJ2-3; no definite D call. CDR3 size: 14 residues. V lost 1 base, J lost 4 bases, and 9 bases lay in between. Germline CDR1 reads SGHVS; CDR2 reads FQNEAQ.

The chain couples TRBV12-5 to TRBJ1-5; possible D gene TRBD1, 5 bases. Between the trimmed V and J ends, which lost 0 bases and 1 base, there was a span of 13 bases. CDR3 length: 17 residues. CDR1 and CDR2 from the germline V gene are LGHNT and FRNRAP. Here the CDR3 DNA reads TGTGCTAGTGGTTTGGTCCCGGGCGGGGGAAGCAATCAGCCCCAGCATTTT. Its protein is CASGLVPGGGSNQPQHF.

The rearrangement uses TRBV29-1 and TRBJ1-4; D is undetermined. Germline CDR1 SQVTM, CDR2 ANQGSEA. Trimming pared 2 bases from V and 5 bases from J, leaving 9 bases between. The CDR3 consists of 13 residues. For the CDR3, the DNA is TGCAGCGTTGAACGGCGGAAGAATGAAAAACTGTTTTTT. Translated: CSVERRKNEKLFF.

V usage is TRBV7-2 and J usage is TRBJ2-2, with a possible D match to TRBD2 (6 bases). Germline V gene sequence: CDR1 SGHTA, CDR2 FQGNSA. V lost 0 bases, J lost 1 base, and 6 bases lay in between. The CDR3 runs to 15 residues. CDR3 bases: TGTGCCAGCAGCTTAGCGCGGGAGAACACCGGGGAGCTGTTTTTT. Its translation: CASSLARENTGELFF.